This T cell receptor beta chain came from a study of T-cell reconstitution after alpha-beta-depleted transplantation in children. Construction of the TCRbeta library involved unique molecular identifiers. TCRdb redid the calling of the PCR reads with MiXCR, one entry per CDR3 protein. The data contain 300,000 or so distinct CDR3 sequences, 9.5% to 10% of them singletons. The source was PBMCs from the stem cell graft donor, collected from the stem cell graft. The TCR was taken from a human donor who donated a stem cell graft to a child with SCID.

DNA of the CDR3: TGTGCCAGCAGTTCACGTTTTGGACAAGGAGACCTCTATGGCTACACCTTC. Protein sequence: CASSSRFGQGDLYGYTF. The chain combines TRBV6-2 or TRBV6-3 with TRBJ1-2, with D maybe TRBD1 (5 bases). Germline assignment: CDR1 MNHEY and CDR2 SVGEGT. Trimming took 4 bases from V and 4 from J, leaving 22 bases between them. The CDR3 runs to 17 residues.